These T cell receptor beta chains were read from a single sample in a study of blood T cell repertoires in COVID-19. TCRdb's copy holds only in-frame clones and misses some; the assay was immunoSEQ multiplex PCR. The table has approximately 300,000 clones, around 90% seen once. The sequencing sample was made of peripheral blood. Receptors originate from a man between 18 and 29 years old who had recovered from COVID-19. Both conserved end residues are trimmed from each CDR3.

J | V | CDR3
TRBJ1-2 | TRBV4-3 | ASSQDKGARYYGYT
TRBJ1-1 | TRBV7-2 | ASSAEATGSEAF
TRBJ2-3 | TRBV20-1 | SASFQTDTQY
TRBJ2-7 | TRBV5-1 | ASSSRTGNTYEQY
TRBJ1-6 | TRBV11-2 | ASSPRTGNYNSPLH
TRBJ2-1 | TRBV10-3 | AISDSGGSSYNEQF
TRBJ2-2 | TRBV7-6 | ASSLSGGGPPAGELF
TRBJ2-2 | TRBV5-1 | ASSPTGTGVAGELF
TRBJ2-3 | TRBV7-9 | ASSLVRGTSAPDTQY
TRBJ2-5 | TRBV7-3 | ASSLTGGGETQY
TRBJ2-7 | TRBV5-1 | ASRGTATDYEQY
TRBJ2-1 | TRBV15 | ATSRSPPTHNEQF
TRBJ1-1 | TRBV4-3 | ASSQDRIGEGGTEAF
TRBJ1-1 | TRBV7-2 | ASSLPIGQITEAF
TRBJ2-6 | TRBV19 | ASSMSAGGINVLT
TRBJ2-2 | TRBV19 | ASGLAGNTGELF
TRBJ1-1 | TRBV2 | ASRGTSNTEAF
TRBJ1-1 | TRBV11-3 | ASSREPGTEAF
TRBJ2-2 | TRBV7-7 | ASSSHTGVGELF
TRBJ2-7 | TRBV7-2 | ASSFYSSYEQY
TRBJ2-3 | TRBV7-3 | ASSSPLGGMTDTQY
TRBJ1-2 | TRBV6-5 | ASSKPGHSNYGYT
TRBJ2-2 | TRBV2 | ASSDDRNTGELF
TRBJ1-2 | TRBV6-5 | ASSYSTGRRYT
TRBJ2-3 | TRBV12-3/TRBV12-4 | ASSSLYTDTQY
TRBJ1-1 | TRBV27 | ASSLSRGLMNTEAF
TRBJ1-1 | TRBV6-6 | ASSRTGGKNGEAF
TRBJ2-4 | TRBV5-4 | ASSTGNKDIQY
TRBJ2-5 | TRBV5-4 | ASSIGLAGGETQY
TRBJ1-2 | TRBV19 | ASSSSTGGVYYGYT
TRBJ1-6 | TRBV9 | ASSVVADLSSPLH
TRBJ2-7 | TRBV5-1 | ASSLGAVRYEQY
TRBJ2-7 | TRBV7-6 | ASSFGTSGGTDEQY
TRBJ2-1 | TRBV9 | ASSVGAAGGPHEQF
TRBJ1-1 | TRBV4-1 | ASSQGRRGPVYTEAF
TRBJ2-7 | TRBV6-1 | ASSDRLGEQY
TRBJ2-7 | TRBV7-9 | ASSLRGEQY
TRBJ1-2 | TRBV6-5 | ASRTGGRDGYT
TRBJ1-3 | TRBV18 | ASSPPQGTGNTIY
TRBJ2-7 | TRBV14 | ASSQALAGGPYEQY
TRBJ1-2 | TRBV2 | ASSDAENYGYT
TRBJ1-1 | TRBV27 | ASTLRVGTKAF
TRBJ2-1 | TRBV27 | ASRPGTSNLYYNEQF